This T cell receptor (beta chain) was identified in a study of tumor-infiltrating lymphocytes in localized non-small cell lung cancer. Sequenced by immunoSEQ multiplex PCR; TCRdb stores in-frame clones only, minus some. This sample has more than 9,500 clones, with 65% to 85% found just once. The CDR3 sequence is 17 residues long. Trimming left V 6 bases short and J 0 bases short, with 18 bases between. From germline, CDR1 is WSHSY and CDR2 SAAADI. The clonotype comes from a human donor with non-small cell lung cancer. V gene TRBV10-2 combines with J gene TRBJ2-1; D possibly uses TRBD1 or TRBD2 (6 bases each). Sequencing used lung tumor tissue. CDR3 coding DNA: TGCGCCAGCAGCGGGGGCTGGGGGATCAGCTCCTACAATGAGCAGTTCTTC. Translation gives CASSGGWGISSYNEQFF.